One and the same sample provided the 10 T cell receptor beta chains below, sequenced in a study of regulatory T cells in long-lasting Graves disease. Regarding time point: newly diagnosed GD, antithyroid drugs for less than 3 months. From RNA extracted from PBMCs, the TCR library was made. Arm-PCR of CDR3 regions and iRepertoire HTBI primers were used to build TCR beta libraries. TCRdb fed the multiplex PCR reads into MiXCR, producing one record per CDR3 protein. The data hold around 250,000 distinct CDR3 sequences, with 18% observed a single time. The data were also submitted as part of a second study, on T cells in Graves' hyperthyroidism and ophthalmopathy.

Here the sequenced sample was peripheral blood mononuclear cells (PBMCs), taken at new diagnosis, from a patient treated with antithyroid drugs. Receptors were obtained from a woman in her twenties or thirties with Graves disease.

Remarks on this clonotype: The likely explanation is a read error, given a far larger clone one base away. The V gene is TRBV6-5, the J gene TRBJ2-3; the D gene is possibly TRBD2 (7 bases). V was cut by 3 bases and J by 5 bases, with 15 bases left in between. Per the germline V gene, CDR1 is MNHEY and CDR2 is SVGAGI. The CDR3 runs to 15 residues. CDR3 in amino acids: CASSYGSGGRDTQYF. The CDR3 DNA follows: TGTGCCAGCAGTTATGGGTCCGGGGGGCGAGATACGCAGTATTTT.

This clonotype was picked up one time. The rearrangement joins TRBV7-2 to TRBJ2-5; D perhaps matches TRBD2 (6 bases). The CDR3 length is 16 residues. The germline V gene encodes CDR1 SGHTA and CDR2 FQGNSA. Trimming stripped 5 bases from V and 6 bases from J, with 22 bases between. In nucleotides, the CDR3 is TGTGCCAGCAGCCCCGGGTCTTCCAGGGCGGGAAAGACCCAGTACTTC. Its protein product is CASSPGSSRAGKTQYF.

This chain links TRBV20-1 with TRBJ1-2; the match to TRBD1 covers 9 bases. Germline CDR1 and CDR2: DFQATT and SNEGSKA (reference sequence). The CDR3 covers 13 residues. V was pared by 5 bases and J by 5 bases, with 6 bases of the junction left unmatched. As DNA, the CDR3 is TGCAGTGCTGGGGACAGGGTAGTGTATGGCTACACCTTC. Residues: CSAGDRVVYGYTF.

This clonotype came up many times. This chain links TRBV6-1 with TRBJ2-1, with 7 bases identical to TRBD1. The germline gives CDR1 MNHNS, CDR2 SASEGT. CDR3 length: 15 amino acids. After removal of 5 bases from V and 8 bases from J, the junction contained 12 bases not matched to a gene. The CDR3 spells CASSRDRDGFDEQFF. The CDR3 DNA reads TGTGCCAGCAGTCGCGACAGGGACGGGTTCGATGAGCAGTTCTTC.

Concerning this clonotype itself: Given a much more abundant clone one base away, this may be a read error. V is TRBV5-6 and J is TRBJ1-1; D perhaps matches TRBD1 (6 bases). Germline CDR1 is SGHDT and CDR2 is YYEEEE. This CDR3 contains 14 residues. CDR3: CVSSLLRGNTEAFF. CDR3 bases: TGTGTCAGCAGCCTCCTCAGGGGGAACACTGAAGCTTTCTTT.

Of note for this clonotype: This may arise from a read error, as a much more abundant clone is one base away. This rearrangement joins TRBV15 to TRBJ2-5, with D uncertain. The germline V gene encodes CDR1 LNHNV and CDR2 YYDKDF (reference sequence). The CDR3 is made up of 13 amino acids. Trimming took off 0 bases at V and 5 bases at J, with 7 bases between the two ends. The CDR3 protein is CATSRDMGETQYF. CDR3 DNA sequence: TGTGCCACCAGCAGAGATATGGGTGAGACCCAGTACTTC.

This clonotype was counted ten times or more. This chain links TRBV19 with TRBJ1-6; D not resolved. The CDR3 covers 15 residues. V lost 5 bases and J 14 bases, leaving 22 bases between the germline ends. Germline values: CDR1 LNHDA, CDR2 SQIVND (reference sequence). The CDR3: CASSAERIDPPALHF. The CDR3 DNA is TGTGCCAGTAGTGCAGAACGAATCGACCCCCCGGCCCTCCACTTT.

Only a few counts were recorded for this clonotype. The chain combines TRBV4-1 with TRBJ2-1; D perhaps matches TRBD2 (6 bases). V was trimmed by 2 bases and J by 9 bases, leaving 17 bases between them. The CDR3 spans 15 residues. CDR1 is MGHRA and CDR2 is YSYEKL in the germline V gene. The CDR3 nucleotides read TGCGCCAGCAGCCAAAACGGGGGAGACGGGGGTGAGCAGTTCTTC. Amino acids: CASSQNGGDGGEQFF.

This clonotype was counted a few times. This chain joins TRBV7-9 and TRBJ2-7, with 9 bases lining up with TRBD1. Germline V gene lookup returns CDR1 SEHNR and CDR2 FQNEAQ (reference sequence). Unmatched junction bases numbered 8, after V lost 4 bases and J lost 4 bases. The CDR3 runs 15 residues. CDR3 sequence: CASSSAGTGFYEQYF. The CDR3 nucleotides are TGTGCCAGCAGCTCCGCCGGGACAGGGTTTTACGAGCAGTACTTC.

This clonotype showed up just a few times. The rearrangement links TRBV19 to TRBJ2-5, with TRBD2 as a possible D gene (6 bases). V gave up 5 bases and J gave up 1 base, with 14 bases separating them. CDR3 length: 15 residues. Germline V gene data show CDR1 as LNHDA and CDR2 as SQIVND (reference sequence). The CDR3, as DNA: TGTGCCAGTAGTGTGGCTAGCGTTGGCCAAGAGACCCAGTACTTC. It translates to CASSVASVGQETQYF. The whole variable domain, filled in from reference TRBV19 and TRBJ2-5, reads DGGITQSPKYLFRKEGQNVTLSCEQNLNHDAMYWYRQDPGQGLRLIYYSQIVNDFQKGDIAEGYSVSREKKESFPLTVTSAQKNPTAFYLCASSVASVGQETQYFGPGTRLLVL.